The 12 T cell receptor beta chains below come from one sample, sequenced in a study of a mutant IDH1 vaccine in newly diagnosed glioma. Some clones are missing from TCRdb's copy, which holds only in-frame ones; the method was immunoSEQ multiplex PCR. The sample has 15,000 to 20,000 clones; more than 65% are singletons. Time point: baseline, week 1 (first vaccination visit). The treatment: pre-vaccination baseline after standard-of-care therapy. The material sequenced was PBMCs, taken from a glioma patient treated with radiotherapy, temozolomide or both. Source of these receptors: a man aged 35 to 55 with glioma.

The gene calls are TRBV11-2 and TRBJ1-1; D not resolved. This CDR3 is 14 amino acids long. V was cut by 1 base and J by 4 bases, with 10 bases left in between. The germline V gene has CDR1 SGHAT and CDR2 FQNNGV. Here the CDR3 reads CASSLAGRSTEAFF. In DNA, the CDR3 is TGTGCCAGCAGCTTAGCCGGGAGGAGCACTGAAGCTTTCTTT. Complete variable domain (other parts from reference TRBV11-2 and TRBJ1-1): EAGVAQSPRYKIIEKRQSVAFWCNPISGHATLYWYQQILGQGPKLLIQFQNNGVVDDSQLPKDRFSAERLKGVDSTLKIQPAKLEDSAVYLCASSLAGRSTEAFFGQGTRLTVV.

This rearrangement joins TRBV4-3 to TRBJ1-1, with TRBD1 identical over 8 bases. V lost 4 bases, J lost 2 bases, and 6 bases stayed unmatched. Germline assignment: CDR1 LGHNA and CDR2 YSLEER. CDR3 length: 15 amino acids. DNA of the CDR3: TGCGCCAGCAGCCTTCGGACAGGGACTAACACTGAAGCTTTCTTT. The encoded protein is CASSLRTGTNTEAFF.

This sequence joins TRBV5-1 and TRBJ1-1, with 9 bases that match TRBD1. There are 14 residues in the CDR3. V lost 4 bases to trimming and J lost 5 bases; unmatched junction nucleotides: 6. Germline CDR1 SGHRS, CDR2 YFSETQ. CDR3 sequence reads: CASSLQGARTEAFF. CDR3 bases: TGCGCCAGCAGCCTACAGGGGGCTCGGACTGAAGCTTTCTTT.

This chain joins TRBV19 and TRBJ1-2; D not certain. Germline V lookup: CDR1 LNHDA, CDR2 SQIVND (reference sequence). Deletions cut 3 bases from V and 4 bases from J, with 12 bases between. The CDR3 covers 14 residues. As DNA, the CDR3 is TGTGCCAGTAGTATTTCGAGAGGGAGCTATGGCTACACCTTC. It yields the protein CASSISRGSYGYTF.

The V call is TRBV9, the J call TRBJ2-5, with 7 bases identical to TRBD1. Unmatched junction bases numbered 12, after V lost 4 bases and J lost 0 bases. The CDR3 sequence is 17 residues long. In germline, CDR1 is SGDLS, CDR2 YYNGEE. CDR3 in DNA: TGTGCCAGCAGCCAACGAACAGGGGAAGCGAACCAAGAGACCCAGTACTTC. This translates into CASSQRTGEANQETQYF.

This clone was picked up a small number of times. The V call is TRBV11-3, the J call TRBJ1-1; the match to TRBD1 covers 8 bases. V lost 4 bases to trimming and J lost 0 bases; unmatched junction nucleotides: 7. CDR1 SGHNT and CDR2 YENEEA come from the germline V gene. This CDR3 is built from 16 residues. The CDR3 is CASSSRQGFMNTEAFF. The CDR3 coding sequence is TGTGCCAGCAGCTCCAGACAGGGGTTTATGAACACTGAAGCTTTCTTT.

The J gene is TRBJ2-7, the V gene TRBV20-1, with no clear D. This CDR3 is 11 amino acids long. Germline V CDR1 and CDR2: DFQATT, SNEGSKA (reference sequence). Trimming stripped 3 bases from V and 5 bases from J, with 8 bases between. CDR3 region: CSASNPDEQYF. The CDR3, as DNA: TGCAGTGCTAGTAACCCTGACGAGCAGTACTTC.

The V gene is TRBV10-3, the J gene TRBJ2-6; D is unclear. Deletions cut 7 bases from V and 2 bases from J, with 9 bases between. The germline gives CDR1 ENHRY, CDR2 SYGVKD. The length of the CDR3 is 14 residues. CDR3 sequence reads: CAIKVGTGANVLTF. The CDR3, as DNA: TGTGCCATCAAGGTCGGTACTGGGGCCAACGTCCTGACTTTC.

The chain links TRBV30 to TRBJ2-1; D is unclear. Germline V CDR1 and CDR2: GTSNPN, SVGIG (reference sequence). This CDR3 has 10 amino acids. V was trimmed by 3 bases and J by 6 bases, leaving 3 bases between them. The DNA for the CDR3 is TGTGCCTGGAGCTCCAATGAGCAGTTCTTC. Translating it yields CAWSSNEQFF.

The rearrangement uses TRBV6-5 and TRBJ2-5, with 10 positions matching TRBD1. The CDR3 runs 15 residues. The V and J ends lost 6 bases and 4 bases, in that order; junction bases with no gene match: 8. Germline V CDR1 and CDR2: MNHEY, SVGAGI. CDR3 coding DNA: TGTGCCAGCAGATCCCGGGACAGGGGAGGAGAGACCCAGTACTTC. This codes for CASRSRDRGGETQYF.

V and J are TRBV6-6 and TRBJ2-7; TRBD2 might be the D (6 bases). The ends were cut back, 7 bases at V and 4 bases at J, with 20 bases in the middle. Germline CDR1 and CDR2: MNHNY and SVGAGI (reference sequence). The CDR3 contains 15 residues. The CDR3 here is CASTDSGSSKYEQYF. The CDR3 nucleotides are TGTGCCAGCACCGACTCCGGGAGTTCCAAATACGAGCAGTACTTC.

The rearrangement links TRBV5-6 to TRBJ1-1; D uncertain. The germline V gene encodes CDR1 SGHDT and CDR2 YYEEEE. The CDR3 length is 15 residues. Trimming shortened V by 5 bases and J by 3 bases, and 17 bases separated the two germline ends. The CDR3 DNA sequence: TGTGCCAGCAGGTCCAAGGGAGGCGGATACACTGAAGCTTTCTTT. It encodes CASRSKGGGYTEAFF.